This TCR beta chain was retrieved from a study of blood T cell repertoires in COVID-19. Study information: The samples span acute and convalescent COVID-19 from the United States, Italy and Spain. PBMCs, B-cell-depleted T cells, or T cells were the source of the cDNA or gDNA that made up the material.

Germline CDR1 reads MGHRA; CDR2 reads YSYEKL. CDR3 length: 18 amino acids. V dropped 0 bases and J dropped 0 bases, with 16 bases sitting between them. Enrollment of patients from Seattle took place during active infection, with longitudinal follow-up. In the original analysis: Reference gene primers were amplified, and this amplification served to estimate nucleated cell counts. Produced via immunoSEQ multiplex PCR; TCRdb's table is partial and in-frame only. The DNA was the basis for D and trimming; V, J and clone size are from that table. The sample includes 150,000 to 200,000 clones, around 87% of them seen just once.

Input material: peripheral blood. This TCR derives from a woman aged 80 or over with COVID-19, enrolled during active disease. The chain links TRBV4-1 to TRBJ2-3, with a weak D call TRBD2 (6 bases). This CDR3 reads CASSQEASGVYSTDTQYF. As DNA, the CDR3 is TGCGCCAGCAGCCAAGAAGCATCGGGAGTGTATAGCACAGATACGCAGTATTTT.